This T cell receptor (beta chain) originates from a study of beta chain features in type 1 diabetes. Study-level background: All of the samples together had 107,917,701 sorted cells examined.

The ends were cut back, 0 bases at V and 7 bases at J, with 10 bases in the middle. The CDR3 has 13 residues. Per germline, CDR1 GTSNPN and CDR2 SVGIG (reference sequence). The authors reverse transcribed all of the isolated RNA, so sequencing captured expressed TCRB transcripts. Generated by immunoSEQ multiplex PCR, the TCRdb table keeps only in-frame clones and is missing some. In the table there are hundreds of thousands of clones, about a tenth of which are singletons. This clone was seen a few times. Antigen unknown. Based on CD45RO/CCR7/CD25/CD127/CD95/CD27, CD4+ regulatory, stem cell-like memory, naive and central memory cells were sorted. Study conclusions and caveats: There was a moderate but significant shortening of TCRB CDR3s in all four CD4+ subsets of Type 1 diabetes patients. VDJ junctions from patients with type 1 diabetes contained fewer insertions and more deletions.

The clonotype was recovered from a man aged 30-40 years with type 1 diabetes. This rearrangement joins TRBV30 to TRBJ1-5, with D maybe TRBD1 (6 bases). Sequenced: central memory CD4+ T cells from blood. CDR3 DNA sequence: TGTGCCTGGAGTGTACGGGACATCCAGCCCCAGCATTTT. It translates to CAWSVRDIQPQHF.